This TCR beta chain originates from a study of blood T cell repertoires in COVID-19. Looking at the study overall: The United States, Italy and Spain provided the acute and convalescent COVID-19 samples. T cells, B-cell-depleted T cells, or PBMCs provided the cDNA or gDNA that served as material.

Trimming removed 4 bases from V and 2 bases from J; junction bases left unmatched: 11. Germline V gene lookup returns CDR1 GTSNPN and CDR2 SVGIG (reference sequence). This CDR3 has 16 residues. In the authors' workflow: Estimates of nucleated cell counts were drawn from the amplification of reference gene primers. The table came from immunoSEQ multiplex PCR; TCRdb's copy has only in-frame clones and leaves some out. V and J calls and clone size are as listed in that table; D and trimming were resolved from the DNA. The sample includes approximately 72,000 clones, more than 75% of them seen just once.

The sequence was obtained from a woman aged 60-75 years with acute or convalescent COVID-19. The sample consisted of peripheral blood. This chain joins TRBV30 and TRBJ2-7; 10 bases are a match to TRBD1. CDR3 sequence reads: CAWMGPGQGTPYEQYF. The DNA for the CDR3 is TGTGCCTGGATGGGACCGGGACAGGGGACTCCCTACGAGCAGTACTTC.